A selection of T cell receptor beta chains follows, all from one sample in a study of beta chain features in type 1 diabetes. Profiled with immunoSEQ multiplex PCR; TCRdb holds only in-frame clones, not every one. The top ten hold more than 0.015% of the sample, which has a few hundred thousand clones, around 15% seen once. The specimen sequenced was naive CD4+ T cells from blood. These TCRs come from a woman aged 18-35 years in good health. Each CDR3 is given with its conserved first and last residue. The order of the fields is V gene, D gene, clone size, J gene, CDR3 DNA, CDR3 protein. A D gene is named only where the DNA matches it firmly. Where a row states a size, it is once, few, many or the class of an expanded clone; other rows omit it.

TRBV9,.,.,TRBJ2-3,TGTGCCAGCAGCGTAGTAGTAGCGGACGCAAGCACAGATACGCAGTATTTT,CASSVVVADASTDTQYF
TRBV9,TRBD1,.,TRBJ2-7,TGTGCCAGCAGCGTAGAACAGGGGGTAGGCGAGCAGTACTTC,CASSVEQGVGEQYF
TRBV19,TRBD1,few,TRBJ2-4,TGTGCCAGCGGGACAGCGAGAAACATTCAGTACTTC,CASGTARNIQYF
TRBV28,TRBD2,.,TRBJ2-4,TGTGCCAGCAGTAGGCCGGGGGGGGTGAACATTCAGTACTTC,CASSRPGGVNIQYF
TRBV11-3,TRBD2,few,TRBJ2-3,TGTGCCAGCAGCTTAGCGGGAGGAACGGATACGCAGTATTTT,CASSLAGGTDTQYF
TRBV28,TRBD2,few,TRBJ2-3,TGTGCCAGCAGAACCTCGGGAGGGTACTTGAATTTT,CASRTSGGYLNF
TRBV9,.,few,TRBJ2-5,TGTGCCAGCAGCCCGAGCGGCACACTCCAAGAGACCCAGTACTTC,CASSPSGTLQETQYF
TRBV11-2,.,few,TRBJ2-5,TGTGCCAGCAGTCCGAGGGTAGTAGAGACCCAGTACTTC,CASSPRVVETQYF
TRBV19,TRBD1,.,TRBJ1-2,TGTGCCAGTAGTATAAGGGACAGAGGAAACTATGGCTACACCTTC,CASSIRDRGNYGYTF
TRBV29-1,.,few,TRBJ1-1,TGCAGCGTTGAAGGACAGTCGAACACTGAAGCTTTCTTT,CSVEGQSNTEAFF
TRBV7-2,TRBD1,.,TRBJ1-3,TGTGCCAGCAGCGGACAGGGTCAGGGAAACACCATATATTTT,CASSGQGQGNTIYF
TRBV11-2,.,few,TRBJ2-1,TGTGCCAGCAGCTTATTTGAGCGAGCCAGGGTCTACCATGAGCAGTTCTTC,CASSLFERARVYHEQFF
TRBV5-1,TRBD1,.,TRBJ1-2,TGCGCCAGCTCTAGACCCCGCCGGGGACAGCTTAACTATGGCTACACCTTC,CASSRPRRGQLNYGYTF
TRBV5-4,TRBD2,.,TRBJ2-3,TGTGCCAGCAGCTTGCGCGGGGGGACAGATACGCAGTATTTT,CASSLRGGTDTQYF
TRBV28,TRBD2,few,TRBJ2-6,TGTGCCAGCACCGACCCGCGGGGGGCTACGCCTGGGGCCAACGTCCTGACTTTC,CASTDPRGATPGANVLTF
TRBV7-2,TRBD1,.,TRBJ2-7,TGTGCCAGCAGGCTCCAGGGACAGGCCTACGAGCAGTACTTC,CASRLQGQAYEQYF
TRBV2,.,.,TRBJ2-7,TGTGCCAGCAGTGCAGAGGCCAGCTCCTACGAGCAGTACTTC,CASSAEASSYEQYF
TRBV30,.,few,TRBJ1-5,TGTGCCTGGAGTTTCTCGGCTGGAGGTCAGCCCCAGCATTTT,CAWSFSAGGQPQHF
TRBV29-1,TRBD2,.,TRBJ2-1,TGCAGCGTCGTGCCGGGACTAGCGAATAACAATGAGCAGTTCTTC,CSVVPGLANNNEQFF
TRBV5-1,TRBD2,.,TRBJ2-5,TGCGCCAGCAGGGTGGTCGGCGGGGGTACACAAGAGACCCAGTACTTC,CASRVVGGGTQETQYF
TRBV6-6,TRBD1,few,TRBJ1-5,TGTGCCACCGGGCGGACAGGGAATAGCAATCAGCCCCAGCATTTT,CATGRTGNSNQPQHF
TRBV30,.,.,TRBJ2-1,TGTGCCTGGAGTGTACGAGACACTCAGTTCTTC,CAWSVRDTQFF
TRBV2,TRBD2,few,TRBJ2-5,TGTGCCAGCAATAGCGGGAGGGTCCAAGAGACCCAGTACTTC,CASNSGRVQETQYF